A selection of T cell receptor beta chains follows, all from one sample in a study of beta chain features in type 1 diabetes. The method was immunoSEQ multiplex PCR; TCRdb's version includes in-frame clones alone and lacks a portion of them. The data show hundreds of thousands of clones, around an eighth seen once. The material sequenced was naive CD4+ T cells from blood. The receptor source for this set is a man aged 18 to 30 with type 1 diabetes. The CDR3 runs from the conserved cysteine through the conserved F or W. A D gene is named only where the DNA matches it firmly. The size of a clone is reported for some rows only, either as once, few or many, or as a class for expanded clones.

d_call | clone_size | j_call | v_call | cdr3_aa
NA | few | TRBJ2-3 | TRBV28 | CASSPTFAGPPDTQYF
NA | few | TRBJ1-4 | TRBV30 | CAWSVSGVWGVDEKLFF
NA | few | TRBJ2-1 | TRBV7-2 | CASSLGIAEYNEQFF
TRBD1 | few | TRBJ1-1 | TRBV5-1 | CASSTRTGNTEAFF
TRBD2 | few | TRBJ2-1 | TRBV15 | CATRTSGINEQFF
TRBD1 | NA | TRBJ1-1 | TRBV15 | CATSRASGQGFSRAFF
TRBD1 | NA | TRBJ1-2 | TRBV14 | CASSRGQGYGYTF
TRBD1 | NA | TRBJ2-3 | TRBV2 | CASRVETGYTDTQYF
NA | NA | TRBJ1-5 | TRBV5-1 | CASTRNPNPGGQPQHF
NA | NA | TRBJ2-7 | TRBV4-1 | CASSLLVGPAYEQYF
NA | NA | TRBJ1-2 | TRBV5-6 | CASSHTIFNYGYTF
NA | NA | TRBJ2-2 | TRBV7-2 | CASSLKGTTGELFF
NA | NA | TRBJ1-5 | TRBV5-1 | CASSWGDRSNQPQHF
NA | NA | TRBJ2-7 | TRBV2 | CASSDRVSSYEQYF
NA | NA | TRBJ1-1 | TRBV18 | CASSPPGWLGQTEAFF
TRBD1 | NA | TRBJ1-6 | TRBV5-1 | CASSFGTGVNSPLHF
NA | NA | TRBJ1-2 | TRBV7-9 | CASSFGSNTRGYTF
NA | NA | TRBJ2-3 | TRBV28 | CASRGSTDTQYF
NA | few | TRBJ2-3 | TRBV7-2 | CASSFVGVTDTQYF
TRBD1 | NA | TRBJ1-2 | TRBV30 | CALTQGANYGYTF
NA | NA | TRBJ1-2 | TRBV19 | CASSRVSDGDYGYTF
NA | few | TRBJ2-7 | TRBV28 | CASRPTGSYEQYF
NA | NA | TRBJ2-7 | TRBV30 | CAWRTGYNEQYF
NA | few | TRBJ1-5 | TRBV5-1 | CASSLGPGQKVEPQHF
NA | NA | TRBJ2-3 | TRBV4-2 | CASSQDAFSTDTQYF
NA | NA | TRBJ2-7 | TRBV6-5 | CASSGGTVYEQYF
NA | few | TRBJ1-6 | TRBV30 | CAWTLRGGSPLHF
NA | NA | TRBJ1-4 | TRBV27 | CARPGRLEEKLFF
TRBD1 | NA | TRBJ2-1 | TRBV13 | CASRDTRQGSSYNEQFF
NA | NA | TRBJ1-4 | TRBV6-6 | CASSQVQGVGEKLFF
NA | NA | TRBJ2-1 | TRBV5-1 | CASSLTASSYNEQFF
NA | few | TRBJ1-4 | TRBV27 | CASSWAANEKLFF
NA | few | TRBJ2-1 | TRBV28 | CATGRHGQFF
TRBD2 | few | TRBJ2-5 | TRBV7-9 | CASSLASGETQYF
TRBD1 | NA | TRBJ2-2 | TRBV5-4 | CASSLGTGVSGELFF
NA | few | TRBJ2-7 | TRBV2 | CASRGDPSSYEQYF
NA | NA | TRBJ1-1 | TRBV30 | CAWSSQTDTEAFF
NA | NA | TRBJ2-1 | TRBV2 | CASGRMSSYNEQFF
NA | few | TRBJ1-1 | TRBV6-1 | CASSPAGPTEAFF
NA | few | TRBJ1-2 | TRBV4-1 | CASSQGEKGVNYGYTF
NA | few | TRBJ1-2 | TRBV30 | CAWSVYQGHGYTF
TRBD1 | NA | TRBJ1-4 | TRBV29-1 | CSVRGQVGTNEKLFF
TRBD1 | NA | TRBJ1-2 | TRBV19 | CASSPDRGYYGYTF
TRBD1 | few | TRBJ1-6 | TRBV10-3 | CAIRQGTDNSPLHF